The 20 T cell receptor beta chains presented below share a single source sample, sequenced in a study of T cell changes during pregnancy in multiple sclerosis. Profiled with immunoSEQ multiplex PCR; TCRdb holds only in-frame clones, not every one. The sample includes about 75,000 clones, 90% to 95% of them seen just once. The sample was CD4+ T cells from peripheral blood mononuclear cells, taken after pregnancy. The source of these receptors is a female donor with multiple sclerosis, enrolled in a pregnancy study.

This chain connects TRBV29-1 to TRBJ1-2; a weak D match, TRBD1 (5 bases). This CDR3 contains 11 residues. Deletions cut 4 bases from V and 7 bases from J, with 10 bases between. CDR1 and CDR2 (germline): SQVTM, ANQGSEA. The CDR3 sequence is CSVAGGGGYTF. Here the CDR3 DNA reads TGCAGCGTTGCTGGGGGAGGTGGCTACACCTTC.

V gene TRBV2 combines with J gene TRBJ2-3, with D tentatively TRBD1 (5 bases). In germline, CDR1 is SNHLY, CDR2 FYNNEI. This CDR3 has 17 residues. Trimming took 7 bases from V and 1 from J, leaving 21 bases between them. The CDR3 sequence: CASIGQGSSAGTDTQYF. CDR3 DNA sequence: TGTGCCAGCATAGGCCAGGGTTCTTCTGCAGGCACAGATACGCAGTATTTT. Looking up the rest from reference TRBV2 and TRBJ2-3 gives the full variable domain: EPEVTQTPSHQVTQMGQEVILRCVPISNHLYFYWYRQILGQKVEFLVSFYNNEISEKSEIFDDQFSVERPDGSNFTLKIRSTKLEDSAMYFCASIGQGSSAGTDTQYFGPGTRLTVL.

The CDR3 DNA reads as TGTGCCAGCAGTTCCAGCGGGAGGGCCAATGAGCAGTTCTTC. This codes for CASSSSGRANEQFF. The rearrangement uses TRBV6-5 and TRBJ2-1; TRBD2 aligns across 10 bases. V shed 4 bases, J shed 6 bases, and the junction held 3 bases outside the gene matches. The CDR3 extends over 14 amino acids. CDR1 is MNHEY, CDR2 SVGAGI, per germline.

This sequence joins TRBV5-1 and TRBJ2-5; no clear D gene. The CDR3 spans 13 residues. V was trimmed by 2 bases and J by 4 bases, leaving 9 bases between them. The germline V gene has CDR1 SGHRS and CDR2 YFSETQ. The CDR3 is CASSLKRGETQYF. CDR3 DNA: TGCGCCAGCAGCTTAAAGCGTGGAGAGACCCAGTACTTC.

This chain uses TRBV28 with TRBJ2-5, with 13 bases matching TRBD2. V lost 6 bases to trimming and J lost 6 bases; unmatched junction nucleotides: 13. In germline, CDR1 is MDHEN, CDR2 SYDVKM. The CDR3 is 17 residues long. For the CDR3, the DNA is TGTGCCAGCAGCCCGCAACCGACTAGCGGGAGGACGAAGACCCAGTACTTC. This translates into CASSPQPTSGRTKTQYF.

This chain links TRBV7-9 with TRBJ1-4; 7 nucleotides align to TRBD1. Germline-derived CDR1 and CDR2 are SEHNR and FQNEAQ (reference sequence). There are 16 residues in the CDR3. The V segment lost 1 base and the J segment 0 bases; nucleotides outside the gene matches: 2. The CDR3 protein is CASSLGDRSTNEKLFF. The CDR3 bases are TGTGCCAGCAGCTTAGGGGACAGATCAACTAATGAAAAACTGTTTTTT.

The chain combines TRBV29-1 with TRBJ2-5; D is possibly TRBD1 (6 bases). The germline CDR1 and CDR2 sequences are SQVTM and ANQGSEA. The CDR3 has 11 residues. V lost 6 bases and J lost 1, with 6 bases in between. The CDR3 nucleotides read TGCAGCGTGGGGGCCCAAGAGACCCAGTACTTC. Amino acids: CSVGAQETQYF. Looking up the rest from reference TRBV29-1 and TRBJ2-5 gives the full variable domain: SAVISQKPSRDICQRGTSLTIQCQVDSQVTMMFWYRQQPGQSLTLIATANQGSEATYESGFVIDKFPISRPNLTFSTLTVSNMSPEDSSIYLCSVGAQETQYFGPGTRLLVL.

The chain carries TRBV28 and TRBJ2-1; TRBD1 agrees at 7 bases. This CDR3 contains 14 residues. Per the germline V gene, CDR1 is MDHEN and CDR2 is SYDVKM. Trimming took 6 bases from V and 8 from J; bases not matched to a gene: 10. The DNA of the CDR3 is TGTGCCAGCAGATCCACGGACAGGCTTGATGAGCAGTTCTTC. This codes for CASRSTDRLDEQFF.

The chain carries TRBV19 and TRBJ1-2, with no clear D. Germline V gene lookup returns CDR1 LNHDA and CDR2 SQIVND (reference sequence). V dropped 5 bases and J dropped 10 bases, with 20 bases sitting between them. The CDR3 loop spans 14 amino acids. In nucleotides, the CDR3 is TGTGCCAGTAGTCCTTCCCGTACCTTCTACGACTACACCTTC. This translates into CASSPSRTFYDYTF. The variable domain in full, completed from reference TRBV19 and TRBJ1-2, reads DGGITQSPKYLFRKEGQNVTLSCEQNLNHDAMYWYRQDPGQGLRLIYYSQIVNDFQKGDIAEGYSVSREKKESFPLTVTSAQKNPTAFYLCASSPSRTFYDYTFGSGTRLTVV.

Here the CDR3 reads CASSKGLARGKDEQYF. CDR3 nucleotide sequence: TGCGCCAGCAGCAAGGGACTTGCTCGGGGTAAGGACGAGCAGTACTTC. The chain couples TRBV5-1 to TRBJ2-7; TRBD2 is a possible D gene (6 bases). Trimming took 4 bases from V and 5 from J, leaving 22 bases between them. CDR1 SGHRS and CDR2 YFSETQ come from the germline V gene. The CDR3 length is 16 residues.

V is TRBV5-3 and J is TRBJ2-1; TRBD2 is a possible D gene (6 bases). TRBV5-3 is treated as an ORF (open reading frame) with a function not yet certain. The germline V and J ends were trimmed by 2 bases and 10 bases, with 7 bases remaining between them. This CDR3 has 11 amino acids. The CDR3 is CARSFRGEQFF. The CDR3 region has the DNA TGTGCCAGAAGCTTTCGGGGGGAGCAGTTCTTC.

This chain connects TRBV28 to TRBJ2-1, with 7 bases aligning to TRBD2. The germline gives CDR1 MDHEN, CDR2 SYDVKM. The CDR3 totals 17 residues. V trimming: 4 bases; J trimming: 2 bases; junction bases outside the gene matches: 11. The CDR3 here is CASSSTLTSTAYNEQFF. CDR3 sequence (DNA): TGTGCCAGCAGTTCTACCCTGACTAGCACAGCCTACAATGAGCAGTTCTTC.

The rearrangement joins TRBV4-2 to TRBJ2-2; 9 bases agree with TRBD2. The CDR3 loop spans 19 amino acids. J was trimmed by 4 bases and V by 3 bases; bases with no gene match: 15. Germline CDR1 is LGHNA and CDR2 is YNFKEQ. The CDR3 nucleotides are TGTGCCAGCAGCCAGGACGTAGGGGTAGCGGGAGCGGGCACCGGGGAGCTGTTTTTT. Translating it yields CASSQDVGVAGAGTGELFF.

This chain connects TRBV28 to TRBJ2-7; 8 bases agree with TRBD1. Trimming cost V 5 bases and J 3 bases; bases outside gene matches: 9. Germline-derived CDR1 and CDR2 are MDHEN and SYDVKM. There are 15 residues in the CDR3. DNA for the CDR3: TGTGCCAGCAGTCCCCGGGCAGGGGGCTACTACGAGCAGTACTTC. It is translated as CASSPRAGGYYEQYF.

This chain uses TRBV5-1 with TRBJ2-6; 7 bases align to TRBD1. The trim removed 5 bases at V and 2 bases at J, leaving 10 bases unmatched. Germline-derived CDR1 and CDR2 are SGHRS and YFSETQ. This CDR3 comprises 17 residues. CDR3 bases: TGCGCCAGCAGGGACCAGAGGACAGGTACTGGGGCCAACGTCCTGACTTTC. This sequence encodes CASRDQRTGTGANVLTF.

This clone was seen a single time. This chain links TRBV7-2 with TRBJ2-7; maybe TRBD2 (5 bases). The CDR3 sequence is 14 residues long. The germline CDR1 and CDR2 sequences are SGHTA and FQGNSA. Deletions cut 1 base from V and 0 bases from J, with 7 bases between. In DNA form, the CDR3 reads TGTGCCAGCAGCTTAGTAGGGAGCTCCTACGAGCAGTACTTC. This encodes CASSLVGSSYEQYF. Based on the CDR3 plus reference TRBV7-2 and TRBJ2-7, the full variable domain is GAGVSQSPSNKVTEKGKDVELRCDPISGHTALYWYRQSLGQGLEFLIYFQGNSAPDKSGLPSDRFSAERTGGSVSTLTIQRTQQEDSAVYLCASSLVGSSYEQYFGPGTRLTVT.

This clone was seen more than once but under ten times. The chain is built from TRBV9 and TRBJ2-3; 8 nucleotides align to TRBD2. CDR3 size: 17 residues. CDR1 and CDR2 (germline): SGDLS, YYNGEE. V lost 0 bases and J lost 3; bases outside the gene matches: 9. Here the CDR3 reads CASSVASGSGGTDTQYF. The CDR3 nucleotides read TGTGCCAGCAGCGTAGCCAGCGGGAGTGGTGGAACAGATACGCAGTATTTT.

V and J are TRBV11-2 and TRBJ1-2, with 10 bases aligning to TRBD1. Trimming at V came to 5 bases and at J to 10 bases, leaving 10 bases not matched to a gene. The germline V gene encodes CDR1 SGHAT and CDR2 FQNNGV. CDR3 length: 14 residues. CDR3 loop: CASSPGGDRGFYTF. DNA for the CDR3: TGTGCCAGCAGCCCAGGGGGGGACAGGGGATTCTACACCTTC.

V is TRBV7-9 and J is TRBJ2-7; 9 bases match TRBD1. J gave up 8 bases and V 4 bases, and 6 bases lay outside the gene matches. This CDR3 is built from 13 residues. Germline assignment: CDR1 SEHNR and CDR2 FQNEAQ (reference sequence). The CDR3 loop reads CASSSAGTGKQYF. In DNA form, the CDR3 reads TGTGCCAGCAGCTCGGCAGGGACAGGGAAGCAGTACTTC. The variable domain in full, with the rest retrieved from reference TRBV7-9 and TRBJ2-7, is DTGVSQNPRHKITKRGQNVTFRCDPISEHNRLYWYRQTLGQGPEFLTYFQNEAQLEKSRLLSDRFSAERPKGSFSTLEIQRTEQGDSAMYLCASSSAGTGKQYFGPGTRLTVT.

The chain uses TRBV19 and TRBJ1-5; the match to TRBD1 covers 7 bases. Trimming took 4 bases from V and 0 from J; bases not matched to a gene: 6. Germline values: CDR1 LNHDA, CDR2 SQIVND (reference sequence). The CDR3 length is 16 residues. CDR3 sequence reads: CASSKRTGDSNQPQHF. CDR3 DNA sequence: TGTGCCAGTAGTAAACGGACAGGAGATAGCAATCAGCCCCAGCATTTT.